This T cell receptor (beta chain) was retrieved from a study of cytomegalovirus exposure and HLA in healthy donors. The PCR ran on 60 Vbeta and 13 Jbeta primers. Clones were read by immunoSEQ multiplex PCR, and TCRdb kept only the in-frame ones, dropping some. The sample records roughly 100,000 clones, approximately 69% being singletons. The sequence was obtained from a woman aged 50 to 60 in good health and CMV-seropositive. Sequencing input: PBMCs.

CDR3 region: CASSTQPRQGQSGELFF. Written as DNA, the CDR3 is TGTGCCAGCAGCACACAACCCCGGCAGGGGCAGTCCGGGGAGCTGTTTTTT. The genes are TRBV5-4 and TRBJ2-2, with a tentative D call TRBD1 (6 bases). Germline CDR1 and CDR2: SGHNT and YYREEE (reference sequence). The CDR3 spans 17 residues. With 4 bases removed from V and 6 bases from J, the gap between germline ends came to 22 bases.